This passage covers 21 T cell receptor beta chains from one sample sequenced in a study of cytomegalovirus exposure and HLA in healthy donors. Amplification used 60 Vbeta primers and 13 Jbeta primers. The assay was immunoSEQ multiplex PCR, and TCRdb's table has in-frame clones only and misses some. The sample carries about 160,000 clones, under 80% recorded once. Sequencing was performed on PBMCs. Receptor source: a woman in her 30s in good health and CMV-seronegative.

V gene TRBV19 combines with J gene TRBJ1-5; a possible D gene is TRBD1 (5 bases). Germline V CDR1 and CDR2: LNHDA, SQIVND (reference sequence). The CDR3 is made up of 14 amino acids. The V gene lost 9 bases and the J gene lost 2 bases, with 14 bases spanning the gap. CDR3 DNA sequence: TGTGCCAGCCCAGGGCCTAGGGGCAATCAGCCCCAGCATTTT. It codes for CASPGPRGNQPQHF.

J is TRBJ2-6 and V is TRBV19; maybe TRBD2 (6 bases). The CDR3 extends over 21 amino acids. Trimming removed 3 bases at V and 1 base at J, with 25 bases between. Germline CDR1 reads LNHDA; CDR2 reads SQIVND (reference sequence). CDR3 DNA sequence: TGTGCCAGTAGTATCAGCCGCTCCCACAGACCTGGGACTTCTGGGGCCAACGTCCTGACTTTC. It encodes CASSISRSHRPGTSGANVLTF.

CDR3 bases: TGTGCCAGCAGTTTTACTGGCAGGGCGAACACCGGGGAGCTGTTTTTT. Translated: CASSFTGRANTGELFF. The chain employs TRBV27 and TRBJ2-2; possibly TRBD1 for D (5 bases). CDR1 and CDR2 (germline): MNHEY, SMNVEV (reference sequence). The CDR3 totals 16 residues. V was clipped by 3 bases and J by 0 bases, with 11 bases between them.

The chain couples TRBV29-1 to TRBJ1-3; no reliable D call. The CDR3 extends over 11 amino acids. V was pared by 8 bases and J by 0 bases, with 5 bases between. Germline CDR1 SQVTM, CDR2 ANQGSEA. The CDR3 DNA reads as TGCAGCTCCTACTCTGGAAACACCATATATTTT. This translates into CSSYSGNTIYF.

The chain's CDR3 is CASSFGGTDNTYEQYF. The CDR3 DNA is TGTGCCAGCAGTTTTGGCGGGACAGATAATACCTACGAGCAGTACTTC. V and J are TRBV28 and TRBJ2-7, with D perhaps matching TRBD1 (7 bases). The CDR3 contains 16 residues. Germline assignment: CDR1 MDHEN and CDR2 SYDVKM. V lost 3 bases to trimming and J lost 2 bases, with 17 bases between them. Filled out from reference TRBV28 and TRBJ2-7, the complete variable domain reads DVKVTQSSRYLVKRTGEKVFLECVQDMDHENMFWYRQDPGLGLRLIYFSYDVKMKEKGDIPEGYSVSREKKERFSLILESASTNQTSMYLCASSFGGTDNTYEQYFGPGTRLTVT.

This chain links TRBV19 with TRBJ2-5; perhaps TRBD1 as D (6 bases). V was trimmed by 3 bases and J by 3 bases, leaving 8 bases between them. There are 13 residues in the CDR3. The germline CDR1 and CDR2 sequences are LNHDA and SQIVND (reference sequence). This CDR3 is CASSMPGEETQYF. DNA of the CDR3: TGTGCCAGTAGTATGCCAGGGGAAGAGACCCAGTACTTC.

In this sample, this clone turned up many times. The chain employs TRBV7-6 and TRBJ2-7; tentative D call: TRBD1 (6 bases). V was pared by 0 bases and J by 0 bases, with 9 bases between. The CDR3 is 15 amino acids. Germline V gene lookup returns CDR1 SGHVS and CDR2 FNYEAQ. The CDR3 reads CASSLASDSSYEQYF. The CDR3 DNA sequence: TGTGCCAGCAGCTTAGCATCGGACAGCTCCTACGAGCAGTACTTC.

The chain combines TRBV6-7 with TRBJ1-5; D might be TRBD1 (5 bases). TRBV6-7 is an ORF for which the function is uncertain. The germline V and J ends were trimmed by 4 bases and 11 bases, with 6 bases remaining between them. The CDR3 spans 10 residues. CDR3 nucleotides: TGTGCCAGCAGTTGGGGGGCCCAGCATTTT. Its protein is CASSWGAQHF.

DNA of the CDR3: TGTGCAAGTCGCTCCCCCCCACTGGGGCCCTTCTCCTACGAGCAGTACTTC. This encodes CASRSPPLGPFSYEQYF. The chain carries TRBV12-2 and TRBJ2-7; the table assigns TRBD1, which was not confirmed against the DNA. TRBV12-2 is assigned pseudogene status. This CDR3 is 17 amino acids long.

The chain uses TRBV5-4 and TRBJ1-1, with TRBD1 as a possible D gene (5 bases). Germline CDR1 and CDR2: SGHNT and YYREEE (reference sequence). V was trimmed by 0 bases and J by 4 bases, leaving 7 bases between them. This CDR3 region has 13 residues. The CDR3 reads CASSLEGFTEAFF. CDR3 sequence (DNA): TGTGCCAGCAGCTTGGAGGGGTTCACTGAAGCTTTCTTT.

This clone was seen a handful of times. The chain has TRBV29-1 and TRBJ2-1; tentative D call: TRBD1 (5 bases). This CDR3 region has 14 residues. Trimming left V 2 bases short and J 4 bases short, with 12 bases between. Germline V gene lookup returns CDR1 SQVTM and CDR2 ANQGSEA. CDR3 DNA: TGCAGCGTTGAAAGGACCGACAGTTACAATGAGCAGTTCTTC. It specifies CSVERTDSYNEQFF.

V gene TRBV2 combines with J gene TRBJ1-1; 7 bases fit TRBD1. Germline loops: CDR1 SNHLY, CDR2 FYNNEI. The V segment lost 7 bases and the J segment 5 bases; nucleotides outside the gene matches: 7. This CDR3 contains 13 residues. The CDR3 bases are TGTGCCAGCACCCCTGACAGGGTGACTGAAGCTTTCTTT. Translation gives CASTPDRVTEAFF.

The chain couples TRBV6-5 to TRBJ1-2; D is ambiguous. V was clipped by 5 bases and J by 4 bases, with 14 bases between them. Per the germline V gene, CDR1 is MNHEY and CDR2 is SVGAGI. The CDR3 runs 14 residues. The CDR3 protein is CASSEWIGSYGYTF. DNA for the CDR3: TGTGCCAGCAGTGAATGGATAGGGAGCTATGGCTACACCTTC.

The chain is built from TRBV2 and TRBJ1-1; D uncertain. Trimming pared 3 bases from V and 0 bases from J, leaving 5 bases between. Looked up from germline, CDR1 is SNHLY and CDR2 is FYNNEI. CDR3 length equals 13 residues. CDR3 sequence reads: CASSEAMNTEAFF. For the CDR3, the DNA is TGTGCCAGCAGTGAGGCCATGAACACTGAAGCTTTCTTT.

This chain uses TRBV15 with TRBJ1-2, with TRBD1 matching over 7 bases. Germline lookup yields CDR1 LNHNV and CDR2 YYDKDF (reference sequence). This CDR3 contains 11 residues. In DNA form, the CDR3 reads TGTGCGCCCGGGACAGACGATGGCTACACCTTC. It specifies CAPGTDDGYTF.

The DNA for the CDR3 is TGTGCCAGCAGCGTAGTGGGGGCCGGGGAGCAGTTCTTC. Amino acids: CASSVVGAGEQFF. This chain connects TRBV9 to TRBJ2-1; perhaps TRBD1 as D (6 bases). The V end was cut by 0 bases, the J end by 10 bases, with 11 bases between. Germline values: CDR1 SGDLS, CDR2 YYNGEE. The CDR3 has 13 residues. The variable domain in full, with the rest retrieved from reference TRBV9 and TRBJ2-1, is DSGVTQTPKHLITATGQRVTLRCSPRSGDLSVYWYQQSLDQGLQFLIQYYNGEERAKGNILERFSAQQFPDLHSELNLSSLELGDSALYFCASSVVGAGEQFFGPGTRLTVL.

The chain joins TRBV30 to TRBJ1-3; possible D gene TRBD1, 5 bases. The V end lost 3 bases, the J end lost 3 bases, and 12 bases lay between the germline ends. In germline, CDR1 is GTSNPN, CDR2 SVGIG (reference sequence). The CDR3 extends over 14 amino acids. CDR3 in amino acids: CAWSLARGGNTIYF. In DNA form, the CDR3 reads TGTGCCTGGAGCCTCGCTAGGGGTGGAAACACCATATATTTT. Full variable domain (rest looked up from reference TRBV30 and TRBJ1-3): SQTIHQWPATLVQPVGSPLSLECTVEGTSNPNLYWYRQAAGRGLQLLFYSVGIGQISSEVPQNLSASRPQDRQFILSSKKLLLSDSGFYLCAWSLARGGNTIYFGEGSWLTVV.

This clone was seen only a few times. This sequence joins TRBV2 and TRBJ1-3; the D is unclear. CDR1 SNHLY and CDR2 FYNNEI come from the germline V gene. V was trimmed by 6 bases and J by 0 bases, leaving 9 bases between them. This CDR3 region has 14 residues. The CDR3 loop is CASSRSISGNTIYF. The CDR3 nucleotides are TGTGCCAGCAGCCGGAGCATCTCTGGAAACACCATATATTTT.

The chain combines TRBV10-2 with TRBJ2-2; 10 bases agree with TRBD2. The germline CDR1 and CDR2 sequences are WSHSY and SAAADI. The CDR3 covers 15 residues. V was clipped by 10 bases and J by 2 bases; unmatched bases: 7. This CDR3 is CATRSGGVNTGELFF. The CDR3 nucleotides are TGCGCCACCAGGAGCGGGGGGGTTAACACCGGGGAGCTGTTTTTT.

The gene calls are TRBV5-1 and TRBJ2-1; no clear D gene. Between the trimmed V and J ends, which lost 4 bases and 1 base, there was a span of 21 bases. CDR3 length equals 18 residues. The germline CDR1 and CDR2 sequences are SGHRS and YFSETQ. The CDR3 reads CASSPSLFVSVSYNEQFF. In nucleotides, the CDR3 is TGCGCCAGCAGCCCCTCGCTTTTTGTCAGCGTGTCCTACAATGAGCAGTTCTTC.

The chain uses TRBV19 and TRBJ1-1; 7 nucleotides align to TRBD1. Germline V gene lookup returns CDR1 LNHDA and CDR2 SQIVND (reference sequence). CDR3 length: 14 amino acids. V lost 4 bases and J lost 1; bases outside the gene matches: 3. The CDR3 nucleotides read TGTGCCAGTAGTAACAGGGGTACGAACACTGAAGCTTTCTTT. Protein sequence: CASSNRGTNTEAFF.